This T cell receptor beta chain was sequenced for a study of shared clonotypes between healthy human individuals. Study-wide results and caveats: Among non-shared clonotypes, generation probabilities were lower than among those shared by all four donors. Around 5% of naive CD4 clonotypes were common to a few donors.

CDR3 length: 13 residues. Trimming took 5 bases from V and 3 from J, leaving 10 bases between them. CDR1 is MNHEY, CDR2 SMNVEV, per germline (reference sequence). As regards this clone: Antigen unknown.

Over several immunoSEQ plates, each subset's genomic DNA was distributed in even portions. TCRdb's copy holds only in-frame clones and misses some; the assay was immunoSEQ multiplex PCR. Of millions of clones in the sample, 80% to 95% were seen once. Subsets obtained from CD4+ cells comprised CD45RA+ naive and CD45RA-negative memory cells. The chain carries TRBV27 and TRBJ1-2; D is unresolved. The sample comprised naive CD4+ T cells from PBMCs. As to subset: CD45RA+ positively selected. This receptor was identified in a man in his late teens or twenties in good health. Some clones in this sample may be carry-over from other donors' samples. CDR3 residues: CASSRGGDYGYTF. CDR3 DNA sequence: TGTGCCAGCAGTCGAGGCGGGGACTATGGCTACACCTTC.